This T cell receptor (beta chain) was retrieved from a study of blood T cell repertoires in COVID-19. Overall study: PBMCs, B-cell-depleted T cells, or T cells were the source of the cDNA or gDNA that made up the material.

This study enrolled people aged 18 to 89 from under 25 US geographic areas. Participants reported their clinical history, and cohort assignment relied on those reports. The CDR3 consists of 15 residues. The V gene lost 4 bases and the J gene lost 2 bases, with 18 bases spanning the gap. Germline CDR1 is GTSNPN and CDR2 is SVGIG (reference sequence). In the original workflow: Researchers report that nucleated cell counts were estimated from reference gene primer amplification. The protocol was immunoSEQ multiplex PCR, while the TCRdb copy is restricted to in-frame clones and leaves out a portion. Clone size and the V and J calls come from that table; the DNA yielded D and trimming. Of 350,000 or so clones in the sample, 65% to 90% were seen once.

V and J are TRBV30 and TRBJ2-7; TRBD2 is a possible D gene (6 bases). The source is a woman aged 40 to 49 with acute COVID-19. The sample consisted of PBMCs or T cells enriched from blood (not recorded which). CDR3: CAWIPAPGSPYEQYF. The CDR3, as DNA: TGTGCCTGGATCCCAGCCCCCGGGAGTCCCTACGAGCAGTACTTC.